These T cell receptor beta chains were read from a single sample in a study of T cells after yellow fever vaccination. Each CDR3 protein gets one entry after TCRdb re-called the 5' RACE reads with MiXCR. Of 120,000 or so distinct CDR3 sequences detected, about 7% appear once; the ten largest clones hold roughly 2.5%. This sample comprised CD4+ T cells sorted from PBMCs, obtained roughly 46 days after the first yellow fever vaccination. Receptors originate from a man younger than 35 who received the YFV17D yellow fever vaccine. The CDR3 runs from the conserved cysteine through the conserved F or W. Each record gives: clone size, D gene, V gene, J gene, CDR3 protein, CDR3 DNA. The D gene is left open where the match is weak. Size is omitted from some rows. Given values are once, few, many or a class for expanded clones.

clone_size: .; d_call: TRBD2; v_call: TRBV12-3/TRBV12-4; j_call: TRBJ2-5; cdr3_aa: CASSLGAGGSAPETQYF; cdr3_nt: TGTGCCAGCAGTTTAGGGGCGGGGGGTTCTGCACCCGAGACCCAGTACTTC
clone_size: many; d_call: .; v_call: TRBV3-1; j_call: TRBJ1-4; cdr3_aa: CASSPGRTNEKLFF; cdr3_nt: TGTGCCAGCAGTCCAGGGAGAACTAATGAAAAACTGTTTTTT
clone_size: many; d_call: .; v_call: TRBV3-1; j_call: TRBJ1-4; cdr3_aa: CASSQVGREEKLFF; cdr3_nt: TGTGCCAGCAGCCAAGTTGGGAGGGAAGAAAAACTGTTTTTT
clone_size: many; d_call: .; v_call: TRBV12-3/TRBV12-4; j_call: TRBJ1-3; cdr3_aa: CASSLAGTGNTIYF; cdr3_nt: TGTGCCAGCAGTTTGGCAGGGACTGGAAACACCATATATTTT
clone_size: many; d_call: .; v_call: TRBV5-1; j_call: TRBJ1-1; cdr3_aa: CASSLGGLGMNTEAFF; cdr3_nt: TGCGCCAGCAGCTTGGGTGGACTCGGGATGAACACTGAAGCTTTCTTT
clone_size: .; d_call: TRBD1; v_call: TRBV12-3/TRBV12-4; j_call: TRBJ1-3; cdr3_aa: CASSLGSSQRTRDRALSGNTIYF; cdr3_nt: TGTGCCAGCAGTTTAGGTAGTTCTCAAAGAACCCGGGACAGGGCTCTCTCTGGAAACACCATATATTTT
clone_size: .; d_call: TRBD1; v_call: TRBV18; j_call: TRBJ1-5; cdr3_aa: CASSPTAQGASYQPQHF; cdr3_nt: TGTGCCAGCTCACCTACCGCTCAGGGGGCATCCTATCAACCCCAGCATTTT
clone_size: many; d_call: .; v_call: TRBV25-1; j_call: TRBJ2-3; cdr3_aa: CASRGGAADTQYF; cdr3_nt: TGTGCCAGCAGGGGCGGGGCCGCAGATACGCAGTATTTT
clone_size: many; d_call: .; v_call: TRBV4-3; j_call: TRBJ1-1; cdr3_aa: CASSQVLGGSGTEAFF; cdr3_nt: TGCGCCAGCAGCCAAGTGTTGGGGGGAAGCGGCACTGAAGCTTTCTTT
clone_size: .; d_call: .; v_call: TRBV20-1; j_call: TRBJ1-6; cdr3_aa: CSIGQRDSPLHF; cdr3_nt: TGCAGTATCGGGCAAAGGGATTCACCCCTCCACTTT
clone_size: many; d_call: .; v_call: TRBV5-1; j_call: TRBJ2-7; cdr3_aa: CASSLGQAGREQYF; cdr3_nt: TGCGCCAGCAGCTTGGGACAGGCTGGGAGGGAGCAGTACTTC
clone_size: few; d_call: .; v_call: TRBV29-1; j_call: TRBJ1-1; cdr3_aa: CGGGWPEAFF; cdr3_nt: TGCGGGGGAGGGTGGCCTGAAGCTTTCTTT
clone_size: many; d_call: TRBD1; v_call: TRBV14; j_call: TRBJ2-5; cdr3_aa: CASSQWTGSLQETQYF; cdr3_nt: TGTGCCAGCAGCCAGTGGACAGGGTCCTTACAAGAGACCCAGTACTTC
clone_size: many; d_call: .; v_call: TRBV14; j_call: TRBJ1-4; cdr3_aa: CASSQDLALDGSGEKLFF; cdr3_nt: TGTGCCAGCAGCCAAGATCTCGCCCTCGACGGTTCGGGGGAAAAACTGTTTTTT
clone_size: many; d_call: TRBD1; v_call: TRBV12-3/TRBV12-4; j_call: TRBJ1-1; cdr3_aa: CASSLALGGENTEAFF; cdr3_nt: TGTGCCAGCAGTTTAGCCCTAGGGGGCGAGAACACTGAAGCTTTCTTT
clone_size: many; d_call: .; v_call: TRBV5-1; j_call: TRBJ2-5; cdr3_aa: CASSLSGQARGYQETQYF; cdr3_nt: TGCGCCAGCAGCTTGTCGGGGCAGGCCAGGGGTTACCAAGAGACCCAGTACTTC
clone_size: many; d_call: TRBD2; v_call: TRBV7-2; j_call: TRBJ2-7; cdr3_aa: CASRFGLAGAYEQYF; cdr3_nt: TGTGCCAGCAGATTTGGACTAGCGGGGGCCTACGAGCAGTACTTC
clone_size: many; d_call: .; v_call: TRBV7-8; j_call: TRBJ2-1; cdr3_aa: CASSPAGTYNEQFF; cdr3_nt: TGTGCCAGCAGCCCGGCCGGGACCTACAATGAGCAGTTCTTC
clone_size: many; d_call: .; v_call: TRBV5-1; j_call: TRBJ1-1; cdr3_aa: CASSLTQDTEAFF; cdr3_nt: TGCGCCAGCAGCTTGACGCAGGACACTGAAGCTTTCTTT
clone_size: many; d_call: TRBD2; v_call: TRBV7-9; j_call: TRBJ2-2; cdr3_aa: CAPTGNSRGDTGELFF; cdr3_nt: TGTGCCCCCACCGGCAACTCCCGGGGGGACACCGGGGAGCTGTTTTTT
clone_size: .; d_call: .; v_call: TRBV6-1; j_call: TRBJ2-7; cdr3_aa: CASSEHILEQYF; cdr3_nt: TGTGCCAGCAGTGAACACATACTCGAGCAGTACTTC
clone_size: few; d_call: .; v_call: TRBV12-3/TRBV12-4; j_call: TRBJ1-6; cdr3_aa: CASTQNSYNSPLHF; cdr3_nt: TGTGCCAGCACTCAGAACTCCTATAATTCACCCCTCCACTTT
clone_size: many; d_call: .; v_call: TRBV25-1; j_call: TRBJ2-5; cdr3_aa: CASSERAEETQYF; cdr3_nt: TGTGCCAGCAGTGAAAGGGCAGAAGAGACCCAGTACTTC
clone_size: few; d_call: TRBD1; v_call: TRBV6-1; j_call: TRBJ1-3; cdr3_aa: CASRDTGAGNTIYF; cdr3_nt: TGTGCCAGCAGAGACACAGGGGCTGGAAACACCATATATTTT
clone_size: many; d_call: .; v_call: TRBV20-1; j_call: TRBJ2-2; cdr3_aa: CSARLLGGALTGELFF; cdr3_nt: TGCAGTGCCAGGCTTTTGGGGGGGGCACTTACCGGGGAGCTGTTTTTT
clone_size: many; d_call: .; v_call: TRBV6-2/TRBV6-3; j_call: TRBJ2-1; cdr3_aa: CASTLVGAYSYNEQFF; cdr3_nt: TGTGCCAGCACCCTGGTGGGGGCGTACTCCTACAATGAGCAGTTCTTC
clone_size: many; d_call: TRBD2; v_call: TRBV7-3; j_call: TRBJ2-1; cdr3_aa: CASSLLAGGGNEQFF; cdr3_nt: TGTGCCAGCAGCCTCCTAGCGGGGGGGGGCAATGAGCAGTTCTTC
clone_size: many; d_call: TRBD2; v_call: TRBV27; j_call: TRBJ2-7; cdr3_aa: CASSTDSGGPYEQYF; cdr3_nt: TGTGCCAGCAGTACCGACTCGGGGGGGCCTTACGAGCAGTACTTC
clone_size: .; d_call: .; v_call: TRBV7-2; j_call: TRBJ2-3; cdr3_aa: CASSLVVGRPGTDTQYF; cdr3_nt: TGTGCCAGCAGCTTAGTGGTAGGCAGGCCTGGAACAGATACGCAGTATTTT
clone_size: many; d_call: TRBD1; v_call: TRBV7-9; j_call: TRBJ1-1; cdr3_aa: CASSLQGGIEAFF; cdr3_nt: TGTGCCAGCAGCTTACAAGGGGGCATTGAAGCTTTCTTT
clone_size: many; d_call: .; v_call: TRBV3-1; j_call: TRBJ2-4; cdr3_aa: CASSEGGAKNIQYF; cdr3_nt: TGTGCCAGCAGCGAAGGGGGTGCCAAAAACATTCAGTACTTC
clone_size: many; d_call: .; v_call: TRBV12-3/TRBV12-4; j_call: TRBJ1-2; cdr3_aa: CASSPPHNYGYTF; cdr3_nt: TGTGCCAGCAGTCCTCCACATAACTATGGCTACACCTTC
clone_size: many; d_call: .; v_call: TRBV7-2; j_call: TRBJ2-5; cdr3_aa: CASSPKYRQETQYF; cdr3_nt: TGTGCCAGCAGCCCTAAATACCGCCAAGAGACCCAGTACTTC
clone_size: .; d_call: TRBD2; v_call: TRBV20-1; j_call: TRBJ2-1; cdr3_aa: CSAFGLAGGGDEQFF; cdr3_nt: TGCAGTGCTTTTGGACTAGCGGGGGGAGGAGATGAGCAGTTCTTC
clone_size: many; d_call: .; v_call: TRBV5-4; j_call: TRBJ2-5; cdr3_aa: CASSSPVQPQETQYF; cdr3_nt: TGTGCCAGCAGCTCCCCGGTCCAGCCTCAAGAGACCCAGTACTTC
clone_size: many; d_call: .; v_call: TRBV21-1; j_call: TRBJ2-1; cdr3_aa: CASSWNEPGQGASNEQFF; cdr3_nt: TGTGCCAGCAGCTGGAATGAGCCGGGACAGGGGGCCTCCAATGAGCAGTTCTTC
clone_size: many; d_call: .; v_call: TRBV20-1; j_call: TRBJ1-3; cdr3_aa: CSAYPMVSSGNTIYF; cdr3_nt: TGCAGTGCTTACCCCATGGTGAGCTCTGGAAACACCATATATTTT
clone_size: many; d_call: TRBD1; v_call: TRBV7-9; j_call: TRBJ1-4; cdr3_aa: CASSLTTGGSEKLFF; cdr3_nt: TGTGCCAGCAGCTTAACGACAGGGGGGAGTGAAAAACTGTTTTTT
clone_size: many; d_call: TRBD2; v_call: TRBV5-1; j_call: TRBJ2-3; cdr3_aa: CASSPYSGGGATDTQYF; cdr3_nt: TGCGCCAGCAGCCCCTACTCGGGCGGGGGAGCCACAGATACGCAGTATTTT
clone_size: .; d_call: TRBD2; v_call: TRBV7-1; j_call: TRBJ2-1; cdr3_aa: CASSTLAGGSFF; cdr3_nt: TGTGCCAGCAGCACTCTAGCGGGGGGATCTTTCTTC
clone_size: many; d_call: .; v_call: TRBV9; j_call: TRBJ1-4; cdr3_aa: CASSVGASFPEKLFF; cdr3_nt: TGTGCCAGCAGCGTAGGCGCCAGCTTCCCTGAAAAACTGTTTTTT
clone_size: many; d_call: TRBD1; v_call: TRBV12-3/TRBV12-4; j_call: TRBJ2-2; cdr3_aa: CASSVGQMNTGELFF; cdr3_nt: TGTGCCAGCAGCGTGGGACAGATGAACACCGGGGAGCTGTTTTTT
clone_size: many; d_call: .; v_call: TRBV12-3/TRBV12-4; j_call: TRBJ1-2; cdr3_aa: CASGSRDWNYGYTF; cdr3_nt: TGTGCCAGCGGGTCGAGGGATTGGAACTATGGCTACACCTTC
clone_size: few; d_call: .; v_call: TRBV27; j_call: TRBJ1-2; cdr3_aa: CASSLSDRLGKGYTF; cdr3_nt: TGTGCCAGCAGTTTATCAGACAGGCTCGGGAAGGGCTACACCTTC
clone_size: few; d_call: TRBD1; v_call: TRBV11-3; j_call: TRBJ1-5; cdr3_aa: CASSPRDSPGYQPQHF; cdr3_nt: TGTGCCAGCAGCCCGAGGGACAGCCCGGGTTATCAGCCCCAGCATTTT
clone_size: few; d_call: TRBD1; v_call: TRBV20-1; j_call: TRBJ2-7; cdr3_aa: CSAPTGGLYEQYF; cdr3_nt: TGCAGTGCCCCGACAGGGGGCCTCTACGAGCAGTACTTC
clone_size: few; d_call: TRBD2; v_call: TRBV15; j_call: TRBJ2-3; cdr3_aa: CATSRERGGDTQYF; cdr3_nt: TGTGCCACCAGCAGAGAGCGGGGGGGGGATACGCAGTATTTT
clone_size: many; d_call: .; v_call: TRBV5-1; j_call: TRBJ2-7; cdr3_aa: CASSLAPDSVYEQYF; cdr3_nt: TGCGCCAGCAGCTTGGCGCCAGACTCTGTCTACGAGCAGTACTTC
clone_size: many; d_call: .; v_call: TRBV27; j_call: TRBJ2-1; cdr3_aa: CASSEDSSYNEQFF; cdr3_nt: TGTGCCAGCAGTGAGGACAGCTCCTACAATGAGCAGTTCTTC
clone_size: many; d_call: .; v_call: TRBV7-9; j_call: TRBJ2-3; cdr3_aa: CASSLSEDTQYF; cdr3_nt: TGTGCCAGCAGCCTCTCAGAAGATACGCAGTATTTT
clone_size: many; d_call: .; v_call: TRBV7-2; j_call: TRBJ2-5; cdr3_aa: CASSSYQGTQYF; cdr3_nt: TGTGCCAGCAGCTCCTACCAAGGGACCCAGTACTTC
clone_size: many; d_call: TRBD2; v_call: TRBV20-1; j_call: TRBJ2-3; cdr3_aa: CSARTSGGSTDTQYF; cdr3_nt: TGCAGTGCTCGGACTAGCGGGGGATCCACAGATACGCAGTATTTT
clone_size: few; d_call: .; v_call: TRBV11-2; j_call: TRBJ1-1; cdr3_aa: CASSLVGGHNTEAFF; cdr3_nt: TGTGCCAGCAGCTTAGTGGGGGGGCATAACACTGAAGCTTTCTTT
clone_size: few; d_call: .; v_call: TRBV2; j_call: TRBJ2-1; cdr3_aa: CASTGLGGINEQFF; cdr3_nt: TGTGCCAGCACCGGGTTAGGGGGAATTAATGAGCAGTTCTTC
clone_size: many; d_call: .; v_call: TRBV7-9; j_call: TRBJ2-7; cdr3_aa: CASSSSSYEQYF; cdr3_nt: TGTGCCAGCAGCTCCAGTTCCTACGAGCAGTACTTC
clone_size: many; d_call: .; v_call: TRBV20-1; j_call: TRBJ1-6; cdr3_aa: CSAAGVGYNSPLHF; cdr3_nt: TGCAGTGCCGCGGGGGTGGGCTATAATTCACCCCTCCACTTT
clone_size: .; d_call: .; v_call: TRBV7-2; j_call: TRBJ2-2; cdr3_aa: CASSPFGSGELFF; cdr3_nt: TGTGCCAGCAGCCCCTTTGGGTCCGGGGAGCTGTTTTTT
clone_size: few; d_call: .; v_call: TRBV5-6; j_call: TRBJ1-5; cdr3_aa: CASSSVGGLNQPQHF; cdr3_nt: TGTGCCAGCAGCTCCGTTGGGGGGTTGAATCAGCCCCAGCATTTT
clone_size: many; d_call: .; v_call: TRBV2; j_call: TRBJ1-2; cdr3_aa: CASSDAAGYGYTF; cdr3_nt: TGTGCCAGCAGTGATGCGGCAGGCTATGGCTACACCTTC